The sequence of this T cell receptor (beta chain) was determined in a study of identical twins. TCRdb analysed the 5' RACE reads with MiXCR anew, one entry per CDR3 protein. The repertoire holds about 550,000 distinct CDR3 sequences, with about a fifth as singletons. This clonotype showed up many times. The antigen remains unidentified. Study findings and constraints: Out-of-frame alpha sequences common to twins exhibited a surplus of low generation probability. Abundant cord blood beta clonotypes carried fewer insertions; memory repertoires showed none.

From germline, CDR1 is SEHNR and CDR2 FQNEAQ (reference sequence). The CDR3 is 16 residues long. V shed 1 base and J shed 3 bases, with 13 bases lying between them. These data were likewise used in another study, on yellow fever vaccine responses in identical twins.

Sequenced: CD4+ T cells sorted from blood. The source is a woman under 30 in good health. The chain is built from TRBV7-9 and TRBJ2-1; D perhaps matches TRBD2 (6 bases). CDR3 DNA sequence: TGTGCCAGCAGCTTAGGTAGTTCCGGGGGCTACAATGAGCAGTTCTTC. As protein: CASSLGSSGGYNEQFF. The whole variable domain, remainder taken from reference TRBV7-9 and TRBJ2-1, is DTGVSQNPRHKITKRGQNVTFRCDPISEHNRLYWYRQTLGQGPEFLTYFQNEAQLEKSRLLSDRFSAERPKGSFSTLEIQRTEQGDSAMYLCASSLGSSGGYNEQFFGPGTRLTVL.